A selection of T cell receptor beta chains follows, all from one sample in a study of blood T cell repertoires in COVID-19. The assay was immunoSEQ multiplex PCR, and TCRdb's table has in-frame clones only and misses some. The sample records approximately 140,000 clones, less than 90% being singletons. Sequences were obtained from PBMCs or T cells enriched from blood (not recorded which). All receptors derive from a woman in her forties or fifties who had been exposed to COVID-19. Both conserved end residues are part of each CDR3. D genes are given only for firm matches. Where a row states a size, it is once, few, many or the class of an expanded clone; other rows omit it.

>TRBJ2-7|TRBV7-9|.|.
CASSSRQENSYEQYF
TGTGCCAGCAGCTCGAGACAGGAAAACTCCTACGAGCAGTACTTC
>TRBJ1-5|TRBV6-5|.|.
CASSRYTHSNQPQHF
TGTGCCAGCAGTAGATACACGCATAGCAATCAGCCCCAGCATTTT
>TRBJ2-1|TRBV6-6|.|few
CASSYGSGEVNEQFF
TGTGCCAGCAGTTACGGAAGCGGAGAAGTAAATGAGCAGTTCTTC
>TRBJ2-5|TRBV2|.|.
CASSLQETQYF
TGTGCCAGCAGCTTACAAGAGACCCAGTACTTC
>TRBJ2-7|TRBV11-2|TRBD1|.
CASSLAFRTGGSEQYF
TGTGCCAGCAGCTTAGCGTTCCGGACAGGGGGCTCCGAGCAGTACTTC
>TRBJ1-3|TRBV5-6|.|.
CASSLSPGSGNTIYF
TGTGCCAGCAGCTTGTCCCCAGGGTCTGGAAACACCATATATTTT
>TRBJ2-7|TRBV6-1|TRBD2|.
CASTPLAGGVYEQYF
TGTGCCAGCACTCCACTAGCGGGAGGTGTTTACGAGCAGTACTTC
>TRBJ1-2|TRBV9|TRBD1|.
CASSVTGTASNYGYTF
TGTGCCAGCAGCGTTACCGGGACAGCTAGTAACTATGGCTACACCTTC
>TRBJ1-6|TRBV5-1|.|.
CASSLEGDSNSPLHF
TGCGCCAGCAGCTTGGAGGGGGATTCTAATTCACCCCTCCACTTT
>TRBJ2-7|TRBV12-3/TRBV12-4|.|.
CASSTGVSYEQYF
TGTGCCAGCAGTACCGGGGTCTCCTACGAGCAGTACTTC
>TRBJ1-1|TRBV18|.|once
CASSPEQAVNTEAFF
TGTGCCAGCTCACCCGAACAGGCGGTGAACACTGAAGCTTTCTTT
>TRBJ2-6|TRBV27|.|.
CASSSQGRITGANVLTF
TGTGCCAGCAGTTCGCAGGGGCGGATCACTGGGGCCAACGTCCTGACTTTC
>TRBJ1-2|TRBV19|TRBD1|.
CAGSPTGSSGYTF
TGTGCCGGGTCCCCGACAGGGAGCAGTGGCTACACCTTC
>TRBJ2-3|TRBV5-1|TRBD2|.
CASSQGLARGTDTQYF
TGCGCCAGCAGCCAGGGACTAGCTCGAGGCACAGATACGCAGTATTTT
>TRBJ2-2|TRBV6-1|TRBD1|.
CASSVLTGTGMTGELFF
TGTGCCAGCAGTGTTCTCACCGGGACAGGGATGACCGGGGAGCTGTTTTTT
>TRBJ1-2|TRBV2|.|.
CASSENSYGYTF
TGTGCCAGCAGTGAGAACAGTTATGGCTACACCTTC
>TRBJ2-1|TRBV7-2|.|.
CASSSSFVTSSYNEQFF
TGTGCCAGCAGCTCCTCTTTCGTAACAAGCTCCTACAATGAGCAGTTCTTC
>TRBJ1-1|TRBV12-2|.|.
CASRSGRDRTSLNTEAFF
TGTGCAAGTCGCTCCGGCCGGGACAGGACTTCACTGAACACTGAAGCTTTCTTT
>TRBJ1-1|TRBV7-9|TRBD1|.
CASTAGTGAEAFF
TGTGCCAGCACCGCCGGGACAGGGGCGGAAGCTTTCTTT
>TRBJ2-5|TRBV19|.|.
CASSIDLRQETQYF
TGTGCCAGTAGTATAGATCTCCGGCAAGAGACCCAGTACTTC
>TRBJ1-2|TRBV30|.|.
CAWQQVDGGYTF
TGTGCCTGGCAACAGGTAGACGGCGGCTACACCTTC
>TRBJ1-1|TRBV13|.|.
CASSFRGLNTEAFF
TGTGCCAGCAGCTTCCGAGGGCTGAACACTGAAGCTTTCTTT
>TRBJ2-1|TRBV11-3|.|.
CASSRDRSYNEQFF
TGTGCCAGCAGCCGCGACAGGAGCTACAATGAGCAGTTCTTC
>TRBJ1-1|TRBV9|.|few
CASSVGGMNTEAFF
TGTGCCAGCAGCGTAGGAGGGATGAACACTGAAGCTTTCTTT
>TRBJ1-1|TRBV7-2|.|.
CASSPPSTEAFF
TGTGCCAGCAGCCCCCCATCCACTGAAGCTTTCTTT
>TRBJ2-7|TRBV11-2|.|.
CASSFRRAEAYEQYF
TGTGCCAGCAGCTTCAGGCGGGCGGAGGCCTACGAGCAGTACTTC
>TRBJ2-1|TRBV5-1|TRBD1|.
CASSLTGTAYNEQFF
TGCGCCAGCAGCTTAACCGGGACAGCGTACAATGAGCAGTTCTTC
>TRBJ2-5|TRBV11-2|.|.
CASSLVLGWQETQYF
TGTGCCAGCAGCTTAGTTCTAGGATGGCAAGAGACCCAGTACTTC
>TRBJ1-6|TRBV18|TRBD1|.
CASSSESTGGFSPLHF
TGTGCCAGCTCAAGTGAGTCAACAGGGGGTTTTTCACCCCTCCACTTT
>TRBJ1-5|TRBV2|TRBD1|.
CASARDRVGNGEPQHF
TGTGCCAGCGCCCGGGACAGGGTCGGGAATGGGGAGCCCCAGCATTTT
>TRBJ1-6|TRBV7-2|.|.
CASSALAGNNSPLHF
TGTGCCAGCAGCGCTTTGGCCGGGAATAATTCACCCCTCCACTTT
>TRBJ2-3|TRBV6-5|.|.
CASSYFGGTDTQYF
TGTGCCAGCAGTTACTTCGGGGGCACAGATACGCAGTATTTT
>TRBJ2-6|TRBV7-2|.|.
CASSLGGGSSGANVLTF
TGTGCCAGCAGCCTCGGAGGAGGCAGCTCTGGGGCCAACGTCCTGACTTTC
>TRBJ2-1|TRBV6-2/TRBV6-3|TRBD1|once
CASSYLRQGAGYNEQFF
TGTGCCAGCAGTTACTTACGACAGGGGGCCGGTTACAATGAGCAGTTCTTC
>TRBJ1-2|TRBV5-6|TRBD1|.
CASSDRGRGYTF
TGTGCCAGCAGCGACAGGGGCCGCGGCTACACCTTC
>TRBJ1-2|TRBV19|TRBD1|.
CASSSLPGGAGYGYTF
TGTGCCAGTAGTTCGCTGCCAGGGGGCGCGGGGTATGGCTACACCTTC
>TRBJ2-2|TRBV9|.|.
CASNFEGGTGELFF
TGTGCCAGCAACTTTGAAGGAGGCACCGGGGAGCTGTTTTTT
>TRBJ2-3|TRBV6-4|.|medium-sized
CASSPLAGRTDTQYF
TGTGCCAGCAGTCCCTTGGCGGGACGCACAGATACGCAGTATTTT
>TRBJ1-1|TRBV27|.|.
CASRGTTEAFF
TGTGCCAGCAGGGGGACAACTGAAGCTTTCTTT
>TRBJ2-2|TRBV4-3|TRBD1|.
CASSQVGQGANTGELFF
TGCGCCAGCAGCCAAGTTGGGCAGGGGGCGAACACCGGGGAGCTGTTTTTT
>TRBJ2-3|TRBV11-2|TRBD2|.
CASSPRGLAADVDTQYF
TGTGCCAGCAGCCCACGGGGACTAGCGGCTGACGTGGATACGCAGTATTTT
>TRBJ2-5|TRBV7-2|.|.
CASSLDNRVRETQYF
TGTGCCAGCAGCTTAGATAACAGGGTTAGAGAGACCCAGTACTTC
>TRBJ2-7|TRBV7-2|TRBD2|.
CASSLGGSTYEQYF
TGTGCCAGCAGCTTAGGCGGGAGCACCTACGAGCAGTACTTC
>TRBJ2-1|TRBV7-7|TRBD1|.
CASSPTGGSYNEQFF
TGTGCTAGCAGCCCGACAGGGGGCTCCTACAATGAGCAGTTCTTC
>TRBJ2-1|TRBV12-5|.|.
CASGQQFNEQFF
TGTGCTAGTGGCCAACAGTTCAATGAGCAGTTCTTC
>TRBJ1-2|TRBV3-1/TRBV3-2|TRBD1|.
CASSRGQIYGYTF
TGTGCCAGCAGCCGGGGACAGATCTATGGCTACACCTTC
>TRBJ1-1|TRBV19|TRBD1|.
CASRRGTGEGTEAFF
TGTGCCAGTAGAAGGGGAACAGGGGAAGGCACTGAAGCTTTCTTT
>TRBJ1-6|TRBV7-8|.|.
CANSFRVGQAMSPLHF
TGTGCCAACAGCTTTAGGGTCGGACAAGCCATGTCACCCCTCCACTTT
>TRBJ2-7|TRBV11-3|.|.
CASSHGHYEQYF
TGTGCCAGCAGCCATGGACACTACGAGCAGTACTTC
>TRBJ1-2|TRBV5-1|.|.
CASSSGGRDGYTF
TGCGCCAGCAGCTCGGGGGGGCGCGATGGCTACACCTTC
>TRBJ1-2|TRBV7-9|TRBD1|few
CASSSTGQGVSYTF
TGTGCCAGCAGCTCCACGGGACAGGGTGTTAGCTACACCTTC